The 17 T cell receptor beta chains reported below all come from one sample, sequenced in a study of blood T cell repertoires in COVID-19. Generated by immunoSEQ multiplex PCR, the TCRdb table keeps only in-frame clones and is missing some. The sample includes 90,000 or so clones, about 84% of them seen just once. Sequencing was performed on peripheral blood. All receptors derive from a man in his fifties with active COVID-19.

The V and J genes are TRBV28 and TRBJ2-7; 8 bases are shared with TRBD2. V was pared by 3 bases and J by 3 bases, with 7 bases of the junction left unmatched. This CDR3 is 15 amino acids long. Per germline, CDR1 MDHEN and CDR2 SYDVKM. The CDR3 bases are TGTGCCAGCAGTTTGCCGGGAGGGGTAAACTACGAGCAGTACTTC. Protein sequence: CASSLPGGVNYEQYF.

CDR3 loop: CASSYNPSDGLARNTQYF. CDR3 coding DNA: TGTGCCAGCAGTTACAATCCATCCGACGGACTAGCGCGGAATACGCAGTATTTT. The genes are TRBV6-2 or TRBV6-3 and TRBJ2-3; 9 bases agree with TRBD2. J lost 7 bases, V lost 2 bases, and 16 bases had no gene match. The CDR3 consists of 18 residues. Germline values: CDR1 MNHEY, CDR2 SVGEGT.

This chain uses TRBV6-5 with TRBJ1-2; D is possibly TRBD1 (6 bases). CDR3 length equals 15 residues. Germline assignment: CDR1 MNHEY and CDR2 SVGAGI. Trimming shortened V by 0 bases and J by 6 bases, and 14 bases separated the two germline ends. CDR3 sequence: CASSYSIWGRDGYTF. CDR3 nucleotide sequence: TGTGCCAGCAGTTACTCGATCTGGGGGCGCGATGGCTACACCTTC.

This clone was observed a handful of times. CDR3 DNA sequence: TGCGCCAGCAGCCACGGGGGGGCGACATCCGGTGCAACTAATGAAAAACTGTTTTTT. Its protein product is CASSHGGATSGATNEKLFF. V and J are TRBV4-3 and TRBJ1-4; maybe TRBD1 (6 bases). Per germline, CDR1 LGHNA and CDR2 YSLEER. Between the trimmed V and J ends, which lost 3 bases and 0 bases, there was a span of 20 bases. The CDR3 contains 19 residues.

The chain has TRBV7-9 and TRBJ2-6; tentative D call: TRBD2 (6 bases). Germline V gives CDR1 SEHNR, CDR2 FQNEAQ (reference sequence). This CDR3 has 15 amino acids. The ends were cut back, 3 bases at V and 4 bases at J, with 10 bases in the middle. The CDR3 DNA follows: TGTGCCAGCAGCTTCGCGGGGACCGGGGCCAACGTCCTGACTTTC. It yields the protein CASSFAGTGANVLTF.

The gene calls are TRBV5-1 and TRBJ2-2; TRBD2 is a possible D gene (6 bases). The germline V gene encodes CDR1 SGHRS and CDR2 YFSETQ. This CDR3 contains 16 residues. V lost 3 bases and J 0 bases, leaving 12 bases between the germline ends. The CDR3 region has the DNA TGCGCCAGCAGCTGGGACTTGCCATCGAACACCGGGGAGCTGTTTTTT. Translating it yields CASSWDLPSNTGELFF.

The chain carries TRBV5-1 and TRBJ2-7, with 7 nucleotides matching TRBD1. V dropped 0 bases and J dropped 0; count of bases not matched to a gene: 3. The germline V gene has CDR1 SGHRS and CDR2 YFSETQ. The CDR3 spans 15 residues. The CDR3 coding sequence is TGCGCCAGCAGCTTGGAGGGGGCCCCCTCCTACGAGCAGTACTTC. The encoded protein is CASSLEGAPSYEQYF.

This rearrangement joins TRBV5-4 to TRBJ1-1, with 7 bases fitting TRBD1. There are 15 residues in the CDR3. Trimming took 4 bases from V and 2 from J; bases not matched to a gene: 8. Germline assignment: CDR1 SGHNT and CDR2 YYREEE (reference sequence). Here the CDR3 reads CASSATGTLNTEAFF. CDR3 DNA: TGTGCCAGCAGCGCGACAGGGACGTTAAACACTGAAGCTTTCTTT.

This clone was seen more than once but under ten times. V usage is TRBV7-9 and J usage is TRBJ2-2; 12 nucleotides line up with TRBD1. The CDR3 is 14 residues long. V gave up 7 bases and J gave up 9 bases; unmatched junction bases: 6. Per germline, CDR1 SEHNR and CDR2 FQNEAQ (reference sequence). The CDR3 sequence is CASNRDRGRRELFF. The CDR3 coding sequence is TGTGCCAGCAACCGGGACAGGGGGCGTCGGGAGCTGTTTTTT. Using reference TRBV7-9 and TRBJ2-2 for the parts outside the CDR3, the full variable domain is DTGVSQNPRHKITKRGQNVTFRCDPISEHNRLYWYRQTLGQGPEFLTYFQNEAQLEKSRLLSDRFSAERPKGSFSTLEIQRTEQGDSAMYLCASNRDRGRRELFFGEGSRLTVL.

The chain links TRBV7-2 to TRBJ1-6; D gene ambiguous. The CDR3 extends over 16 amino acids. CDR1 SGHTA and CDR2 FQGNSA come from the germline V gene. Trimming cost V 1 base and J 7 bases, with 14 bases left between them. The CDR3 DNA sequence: TGTGCCAGCAGCTTAGGGAGATCGAGCCTCAATTCACCCCTCCACTTT. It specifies CASSLGRSSLNSPLHF.

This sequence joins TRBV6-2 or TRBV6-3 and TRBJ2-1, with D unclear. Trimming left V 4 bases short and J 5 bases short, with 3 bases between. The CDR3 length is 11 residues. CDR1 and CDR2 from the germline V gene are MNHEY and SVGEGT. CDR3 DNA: TGTGCCAGCAGTTTTAACAATGAGCAGTTCTTC. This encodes CASSFNNEQFF.

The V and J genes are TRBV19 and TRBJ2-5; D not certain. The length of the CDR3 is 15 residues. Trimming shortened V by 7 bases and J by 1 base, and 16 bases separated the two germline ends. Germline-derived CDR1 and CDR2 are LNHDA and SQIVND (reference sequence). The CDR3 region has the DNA TGTGCCAGTACTTCGCGACTCACCGTCCAAGAGACCCAGTACTTC. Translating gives CASTSRLTVQETQYF.

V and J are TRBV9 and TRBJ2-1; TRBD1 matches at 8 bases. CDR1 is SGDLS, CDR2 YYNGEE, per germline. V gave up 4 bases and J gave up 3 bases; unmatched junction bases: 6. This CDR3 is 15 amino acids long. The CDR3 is CASSPGQGRYNEQFF. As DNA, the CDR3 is TGTGCCAGCAGCCCAGGACAGGGACGCTACAATGAGCAGTTCTTC. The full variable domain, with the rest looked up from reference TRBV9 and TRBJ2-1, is DSGVTQTPKHLITATGQRVTLRCSPRSGDLSVYWYQQSLDQGLQFLIQYYNGEERAKGNILERFSAQQFPDLHSELNLSSLELGDSALYFCASSPGQGRYNEQFFGPGTRLTVL.

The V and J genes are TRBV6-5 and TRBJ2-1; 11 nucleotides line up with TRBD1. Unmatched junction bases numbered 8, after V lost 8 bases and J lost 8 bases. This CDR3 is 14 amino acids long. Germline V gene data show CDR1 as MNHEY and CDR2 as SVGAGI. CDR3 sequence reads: CASLWDRGGDEQFF. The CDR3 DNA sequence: TGTGCCAGCCTTTGGGACAGGGGGGGCGATGAGCAGTTCTTC.

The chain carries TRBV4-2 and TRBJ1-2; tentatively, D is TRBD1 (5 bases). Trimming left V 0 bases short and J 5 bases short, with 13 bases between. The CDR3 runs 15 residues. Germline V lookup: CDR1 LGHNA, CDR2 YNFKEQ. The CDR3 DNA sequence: TGTGCCAGCAGCCAAGATGGGGCAGTCGGGTATGGCTACACCTTC. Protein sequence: CASSQDGAVGYGYTF.

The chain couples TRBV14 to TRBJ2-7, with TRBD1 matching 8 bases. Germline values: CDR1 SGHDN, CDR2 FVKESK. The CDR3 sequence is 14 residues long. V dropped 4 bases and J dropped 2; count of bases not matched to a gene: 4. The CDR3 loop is CASSLGQVTYEQYF. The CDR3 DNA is TGTGCCAGCAGCCTGGGACAGGTAACCTACGAGCAGTACTTC.

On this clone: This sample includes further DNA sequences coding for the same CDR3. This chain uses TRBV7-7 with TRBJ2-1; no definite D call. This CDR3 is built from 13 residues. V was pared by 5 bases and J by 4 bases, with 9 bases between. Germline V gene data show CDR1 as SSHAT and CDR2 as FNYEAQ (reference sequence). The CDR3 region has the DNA TGTGCCAGCAGCCCTGGCGGTTACAATGAGCAGTTCTTC. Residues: CASSPGGYNEQFF.